Presented here are 5 T cell receptor beta chains from one specimen sequenced in a study of PD-L1 blockade in urothelial cancer. As to time point: pretreatment peripheral blood. Data came from immunoSEQ multiplex PCR; TCRdb stores just in-frame clones and leaves some out. This table has about 74,000 clones, approximately 87% appearing once. The sample in question was PBMCs, obtained around atezolizumab (anti-PD-L1) treatment. Receptor source: a man aged 65 to 85 with urothelial cancer.

As DNA, the CDR3 is TGTGCCAGCTCGCCCGGGACTAGAAGCGAGCAGTACTTC. It is translated as CASSPGTRSEQYF. The chain has TRBV18 and TRBJ2-7, with 8 positions matching TRBD2. V shed 6 bases, J shed 6 bases, and the junction held 7 bases outside the gene matches. The CDR3 totals 13 residues. Germline V gene data show CDR1 as KGHSH and CDR2 as LQKENI. Complete variable domain (other parts from reference TRBV18 and TRBJ2-7): NAGVMQNPRHLVRRRGQEARLRCSPMKGHSHVYWYRQLPEEGLKFMVYLQKENIIDESGMPKERFSAEFPKEGPSILRIQQVVRGDSAAYFCASSPGTRSEQYFGPGTRLTVT.

The chain recombines TRBV6-6 with TRBJ2-7, with 7 bases that match TRBD1. V lost 6 bases and J lost 2; bases outside the gene matches: 4. The CDR3 has 13 amino acids. The germline CDR1 and CDR2 sequences are MNHNY and SVGAGI (reference sequence). CDR3 residues: CASSLDRAYEQYF. As DNA, the CDR3 is TGTGCCAGCAGCCTCGACAGGGCCTACGAGCAGTACTTC.

This clone was seen only once. The chain carries TRBV11-2 and TRBJ2-7, with TRBD2 identical over 11 bases. This CDR3 comprises 16 residues. Germline CDR1 reads SGHAT; CDR2 reads FQNNGV. J lost 2 bases, V lost 2 bases, and 5 bases had no gene match. The CDR3 DNA sequence: TGTGCCAGCAGCTTATATCTGGGACTAGCGGCCTACGAGCAGTACTTC. Encoded protein: CASSLYLGLAAYEQYF.

This clone has only one observation. The chain joins TRBV27 to TRBJ2-7; 8 bases are shared with TRBD1. The V gene's germline CDR1 is MNHEY and CDR2 SMNVEV (reference sequence). The CDR3 extends over 16 amino acids. J was trimmed by 2 bases and V by 1 base; bases with no gene match: 7. The CDR3 DNA is TGTGCCAGCAGTTTATTTATGACAGGGGCCCCCTACGAGCAGTACTTC. This codes for CASSLFMTGAPYEQYF.

This clone was detected only a few times. This chain connects TRBV7-9 to TRBJ1-1; D is unclear. V shed 2 bases and J shed 1 base, with 11 bases lying between them. The germline V gene has CDR1 SEHNR and CDR2 FQNEAQ (reference sequence). This CDR3 comprises 15 residues. The DNA of the CDR3 is TGTGCCAGCAGCTTATCCTTAGGAGCGAACACTGAAGCTTTCTTT. Amino acid sequence: CASSLSLGANTEAFF.